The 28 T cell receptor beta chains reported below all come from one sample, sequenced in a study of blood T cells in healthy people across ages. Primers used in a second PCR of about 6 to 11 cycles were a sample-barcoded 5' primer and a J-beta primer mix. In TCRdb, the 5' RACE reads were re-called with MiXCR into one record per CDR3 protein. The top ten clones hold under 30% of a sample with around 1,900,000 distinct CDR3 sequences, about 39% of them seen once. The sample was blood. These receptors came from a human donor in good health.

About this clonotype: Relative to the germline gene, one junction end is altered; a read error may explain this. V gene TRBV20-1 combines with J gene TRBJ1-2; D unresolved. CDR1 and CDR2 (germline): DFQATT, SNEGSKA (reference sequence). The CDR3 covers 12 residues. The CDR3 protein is CSARSENYGHTF. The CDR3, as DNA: TGCAGTGCTAGGAGCGAAAACTATGGCCACACCTTC.

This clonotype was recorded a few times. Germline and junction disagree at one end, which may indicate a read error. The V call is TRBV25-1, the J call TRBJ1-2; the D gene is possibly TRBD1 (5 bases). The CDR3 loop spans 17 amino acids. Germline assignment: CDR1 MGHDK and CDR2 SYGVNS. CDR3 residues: CASNSAPGQDDNYGCTF. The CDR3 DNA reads TGTGCCAGCAACTCTGCCCCGGGGCAGGACGATAACTATGGCTGCACCTTC.

The chain's CDR3 is CSGRGPAGGPIKGEYF. The DNA of the CDR3 is TGCAGTGGGCGTGGGCCAGCGGGGGGCCCTATAAAAGGGGAGTACTTC. The V call is TRBV20-1, the J call TRBJ2-5; TRBD2 aligns across 9 bases. This CDR3 is 16 amino acids long. The germline CDR1 and CDR2 sequences are DFQATT and SNEGSKA (reference sequence). After removal of 7 bases from V and 12 bases from J, the junction contained 24 bases not matched to a gene.

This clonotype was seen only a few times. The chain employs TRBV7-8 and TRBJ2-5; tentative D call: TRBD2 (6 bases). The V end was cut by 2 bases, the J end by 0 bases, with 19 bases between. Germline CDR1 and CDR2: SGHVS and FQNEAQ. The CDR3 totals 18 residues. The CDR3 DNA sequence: TGTGCCAGCAGCTTAATCCCCTCGGGGGAGGCGCACCAAGAGACCCAGTACTTC. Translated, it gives CASSLIPSGEAHQETQYF.

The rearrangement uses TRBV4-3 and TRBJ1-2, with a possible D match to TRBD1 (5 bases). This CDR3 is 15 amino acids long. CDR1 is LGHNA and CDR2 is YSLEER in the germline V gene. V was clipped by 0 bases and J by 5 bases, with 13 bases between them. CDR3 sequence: CASSQDVGGGYGYTF. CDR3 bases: TGCGCCAGCAGCCAAGATGTGGGGGGAGGGTATGGCTACACCTTC.

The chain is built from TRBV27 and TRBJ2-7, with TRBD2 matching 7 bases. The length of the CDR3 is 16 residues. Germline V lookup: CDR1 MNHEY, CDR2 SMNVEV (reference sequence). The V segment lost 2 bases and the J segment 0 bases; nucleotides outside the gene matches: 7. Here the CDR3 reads CASSLTAGLPSYEQYF. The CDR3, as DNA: TGTGCCAGCAGTTTAACAGCGGGACTACCCTCCTACGAGCAGTACTTC.

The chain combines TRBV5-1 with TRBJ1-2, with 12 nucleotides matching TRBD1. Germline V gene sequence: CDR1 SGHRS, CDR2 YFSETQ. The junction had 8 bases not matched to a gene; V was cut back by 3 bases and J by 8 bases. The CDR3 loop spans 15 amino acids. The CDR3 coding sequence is TGCGCCAGCAGCTGGGGACAGGGGGCTTCTCGAGGCTACACCTTC. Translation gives CASSWGQGASRGYTF.

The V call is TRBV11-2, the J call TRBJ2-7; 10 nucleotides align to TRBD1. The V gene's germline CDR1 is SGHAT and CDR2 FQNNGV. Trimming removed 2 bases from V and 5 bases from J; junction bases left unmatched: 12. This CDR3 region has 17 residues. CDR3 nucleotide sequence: TGTGCCAGCAGCTTAATCTCCGGGACAGGGGTATCGGACGAGCAGTACTTC. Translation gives CASSLISGTGVSDEQYF.

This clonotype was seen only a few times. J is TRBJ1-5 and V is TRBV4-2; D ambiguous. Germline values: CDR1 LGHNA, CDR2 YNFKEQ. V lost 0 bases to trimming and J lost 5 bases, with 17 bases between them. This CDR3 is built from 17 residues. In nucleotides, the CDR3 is TGTGCCAGCAGCCAAGACGTAAGGTCATCTGAGGATCAGCCCCAGCATTTT. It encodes CASSQDVRSSEDQPQHF.

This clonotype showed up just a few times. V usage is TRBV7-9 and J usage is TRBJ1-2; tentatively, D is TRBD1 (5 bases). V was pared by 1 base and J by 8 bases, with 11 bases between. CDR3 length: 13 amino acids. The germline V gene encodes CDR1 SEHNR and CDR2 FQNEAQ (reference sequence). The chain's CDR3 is CASSLGAREGYTF. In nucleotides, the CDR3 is TGTGCCAGCAGCTTAGGGGCCAGGGAAGGCTACACCTTC.

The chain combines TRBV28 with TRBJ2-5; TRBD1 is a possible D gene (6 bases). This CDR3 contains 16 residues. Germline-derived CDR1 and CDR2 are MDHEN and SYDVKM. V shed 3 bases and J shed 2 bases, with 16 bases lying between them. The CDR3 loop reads CASSFPHETGQETQYF. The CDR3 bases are TGTGCCAGCAGTTTCCCCCACGAAACAGGGCAAGAGACCCAGTACTTC.

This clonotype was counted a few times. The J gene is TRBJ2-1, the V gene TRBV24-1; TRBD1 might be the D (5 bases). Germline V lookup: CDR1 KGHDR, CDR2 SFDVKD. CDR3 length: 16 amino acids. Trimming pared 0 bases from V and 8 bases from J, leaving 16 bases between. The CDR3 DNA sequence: TGTGCCACCAGTGATTTGAAGGCAGGGATAGTCGATGAGCAGTTCTTC. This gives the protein CATSDLKAGIVDEQFF.

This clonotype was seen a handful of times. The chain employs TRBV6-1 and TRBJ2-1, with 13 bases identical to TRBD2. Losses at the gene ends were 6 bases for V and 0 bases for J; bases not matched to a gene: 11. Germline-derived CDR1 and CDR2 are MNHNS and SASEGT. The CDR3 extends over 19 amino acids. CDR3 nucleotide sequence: TGTGCCAGCAGGGGGTTGGGGACTAGCGGGACCAGCTCCTACAATGAGCAGTTCTTC. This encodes CASRGLGTSGTSSYNEQFF.

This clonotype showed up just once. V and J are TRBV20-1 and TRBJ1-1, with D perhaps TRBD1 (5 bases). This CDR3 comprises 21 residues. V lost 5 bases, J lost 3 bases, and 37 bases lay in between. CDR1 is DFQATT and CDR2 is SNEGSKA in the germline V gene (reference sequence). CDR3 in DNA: TGCAGTGCTGGGGGAAAGATGAGTATACGGGAGAGGGCCCATGAGGACACTGAAGCTTTCTTT. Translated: CSAGGKMSIRERAHEDTEAFF.

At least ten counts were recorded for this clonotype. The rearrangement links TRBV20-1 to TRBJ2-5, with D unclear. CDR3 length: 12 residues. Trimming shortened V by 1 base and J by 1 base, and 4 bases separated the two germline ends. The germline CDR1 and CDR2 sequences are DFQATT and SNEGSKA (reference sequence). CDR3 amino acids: CSARGAQETQYF. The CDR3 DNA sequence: TGCAGTGCTAGAGGGGCCCAAGAGACCCAGTACTTC.

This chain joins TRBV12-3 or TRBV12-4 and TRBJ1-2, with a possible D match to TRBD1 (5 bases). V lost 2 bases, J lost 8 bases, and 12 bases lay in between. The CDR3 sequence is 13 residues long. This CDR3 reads CASSLLTGRGYTF. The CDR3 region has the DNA TGTGCCAGCAGTTTATTAACAGGCCGGGGCTACACCTTC.

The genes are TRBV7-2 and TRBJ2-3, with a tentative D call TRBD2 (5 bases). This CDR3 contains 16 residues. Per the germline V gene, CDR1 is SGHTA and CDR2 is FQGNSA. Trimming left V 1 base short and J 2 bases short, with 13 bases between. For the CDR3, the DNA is TGTGCCAGCAGCTTAGTCGCGGGTACGATCACAGATACGCAGTATTTT. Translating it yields CASSLVAGTITDTQYF.

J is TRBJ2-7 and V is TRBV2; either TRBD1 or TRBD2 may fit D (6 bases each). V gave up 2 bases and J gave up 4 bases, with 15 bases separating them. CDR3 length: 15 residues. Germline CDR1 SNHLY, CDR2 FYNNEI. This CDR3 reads CASSEYPGAGYEQYF. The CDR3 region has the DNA TGTGCCAGCAGTGAATACCCGGGGGCTGGGTACGAGCAGTACTTC. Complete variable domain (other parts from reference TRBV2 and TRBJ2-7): EPEVTQTPSHQVTQMGQEVILRCVPISNHLYFYWYRQILGQKVEFLVSFYNNEISEKSEIFDDQFSVERPDGSNFTLKIRSTKLEDSAMYFCASSEYPGAGYEQYFGPGTRLTVT.

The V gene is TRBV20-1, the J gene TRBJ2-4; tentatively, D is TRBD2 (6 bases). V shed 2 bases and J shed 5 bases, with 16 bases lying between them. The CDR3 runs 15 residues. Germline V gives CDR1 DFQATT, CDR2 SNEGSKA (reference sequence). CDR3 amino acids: CSARRGLGGENIQYF. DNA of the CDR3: TGCAGTGCTAGAAGGGGCCTCGGGGGAGAAAACATTCAGTACTTC.

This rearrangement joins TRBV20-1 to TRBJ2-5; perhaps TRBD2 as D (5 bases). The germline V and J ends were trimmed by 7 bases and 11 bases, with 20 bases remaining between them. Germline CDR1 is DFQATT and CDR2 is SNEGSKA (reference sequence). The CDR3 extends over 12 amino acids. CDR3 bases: TGCAGTGTTAGCCGGCAAGTACCGGGGCAGTACTTC. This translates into CSVSRQVPGQYF.

The CDR3 is CASKGSTSGGIDTQYF. CDR3 nucleotide sequence: TGTGCCAGCAAAGGATCGACTAGCGGGGGAATAGATACGCAGTATTTT. V is TRBV6-2 or TRBV6-3 and J is TRBJ2-3; 12 bases fit TRBD2. This CDR3 contains 16 residues. With V trimmed by 7 bases and J by 5 bases, 10 bases remained unmatched. Germline assignment: CDR1 MNHEY and CDR2 SVGEGT.

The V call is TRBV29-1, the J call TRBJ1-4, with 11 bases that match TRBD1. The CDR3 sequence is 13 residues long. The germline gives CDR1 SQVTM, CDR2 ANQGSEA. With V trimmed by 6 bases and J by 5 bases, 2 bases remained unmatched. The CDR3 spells CSVWTGGNEKLFF. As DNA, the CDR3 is TGCAGCGTGTGGACAGGGGGCAATGAAAAACTGTTTTTT.

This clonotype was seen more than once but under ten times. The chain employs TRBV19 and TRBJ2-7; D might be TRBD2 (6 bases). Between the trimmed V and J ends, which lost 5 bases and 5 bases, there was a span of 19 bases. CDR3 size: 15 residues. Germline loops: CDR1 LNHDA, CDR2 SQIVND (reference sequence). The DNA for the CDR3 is TGTGCCAGTAGTCTGAGACTAGTGTGGGCCCACGAGCAGTACTTC. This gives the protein CASSLRLVWAHEQYF.

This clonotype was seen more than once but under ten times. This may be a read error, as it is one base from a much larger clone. The CDR3 sequence: CSATGQSDQPQYF. The CDR3 region has the DNA TGCAGCGCGACAGGACAGTCAGATCAGCCCCAGTATTTT. The V call is TRBV29-1, the J call TRBJ1-5; D is perhaps TRBD1 (6 bases). The J call is in doubt because the DNA end fits TRBJ2-3 better. CDR3 length: 13 residues. Germline CDR1 reads SQVTM; CDR2 reads ANQGSEA.

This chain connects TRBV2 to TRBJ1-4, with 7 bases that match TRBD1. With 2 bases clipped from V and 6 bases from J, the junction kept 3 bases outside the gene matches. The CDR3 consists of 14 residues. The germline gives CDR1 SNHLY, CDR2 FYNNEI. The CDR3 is CASSELGQDEKLFF. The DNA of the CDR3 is TGTGCCAGCAGTGAATTAGGACAGGATGAAAAACTGTTTTTT.

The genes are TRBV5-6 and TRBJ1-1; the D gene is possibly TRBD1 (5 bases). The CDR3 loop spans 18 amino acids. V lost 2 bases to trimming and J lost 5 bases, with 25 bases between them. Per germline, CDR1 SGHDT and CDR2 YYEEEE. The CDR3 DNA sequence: TGTGCCAGCAGCTTTCTTACAGGCGGTATCTCTGGTAGGACTGAAGCTTTCTTT. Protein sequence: CASSFLTGGISGRTEAFF.

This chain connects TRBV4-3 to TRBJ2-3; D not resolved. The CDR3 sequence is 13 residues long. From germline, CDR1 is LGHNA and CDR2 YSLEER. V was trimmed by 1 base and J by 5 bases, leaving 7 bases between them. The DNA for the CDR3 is TGCGCCAGCAGCCAAGTCTACGGAGATACGCAGTATTTT. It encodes CASSQVYGDTQYF.

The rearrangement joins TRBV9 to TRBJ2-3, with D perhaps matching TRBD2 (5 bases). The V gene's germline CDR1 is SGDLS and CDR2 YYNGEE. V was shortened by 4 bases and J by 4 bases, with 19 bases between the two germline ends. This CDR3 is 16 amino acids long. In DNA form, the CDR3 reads TGTGCCAGCAGCCCCGCTGACGGAGGTAGGGCAGATACGCAGTATTTT. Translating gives CASSPADGGRADTQYF.